These 32 T cell receptor beta chains were sequenced from one sample in a study of graft-versus-host responses after intestinal transplantation. Assay used: immunoSEQ multiplex PCR; TCRdb lists only in-frame clones, some missing. The sample gives some 90,000 clones, approximately 78% of which show up once; approximately 0.88% is in the top ten. These TCRs' antigens remain unknown. The starting material was unstimulated CD4+ T cells sorted from spleen or lymph node cells, obtained before intestinal transplant. The receptors were gathered from a human donor who received an intestinal transplant.

V is TRBV5-1 and J is TRBJ2-5; 10 positions match TRBD2. CDR3 size: 17 residues. The germline V gene encodes CDR1 SGHRS and CDR2 YFSETQ. Unmatched junction bases numbered 7, after V lost 0 bases and J lost 2 bases. DNA for the CDR3: TGCGCCAGCAGCTTGGCCCAGACTAGCGGGTCTCAAGAGACCCAGTACTTC. This translates into CASSLAQTSGSQETQYF.

This clone turned up a few times. This chain links TRBV4-1 with TRBJ2-7, with TRBD2 as a possible D gene (6 bases). The ends were cut back, 2 bases at V and 3 bases at J, with 11 bases in the middle. Germline V gives CDR1 MGHRA, CDR2 YSYEKL. This CDR3 has 14 residues. The CDR3 DNA is TGCGCCAGCAGCCAAAGGGACTTGGACTACGAGCAGTACTTC. Its translation is CASSQRDLDYEQYF.

The V call is TRBV6-5, the J call TRBJ1-2; TRBD1 aligns across 10 bases. Germline CDR1 MNHEY, CDR2 SVGAGI. Trimming took 0 bases from V and 2 from J; bases not matched to a gene: 3. CDR3 length: 16 residues. The DNA for the CDR3 is TGTGCCAGCAGTTACTCAGGGACAGGGGTAAACTATGGCTACACCTTC. Its protein is CASSYSGTGVNYGYTF.

The chain combines TRBV19 with TRBJ2-6, with TRBD1 matching over 7 bases. CDR3 length equals 16 residues. Germline V gives CDR1 LNHDA, CDR2 SQIVND (reference sequence). V lost 6 bases to trimming and J lost 4 bases; unmatched junction nucleotides: 9. CDR3 bases: TGTGCCAGTAGGAACCTCGACAGGGCCGGGGCCAACGTCCTGACTTTC. It codes for CASRNLDRAGANVLTF.

The rearrangement joins TRBV28 to TRBJ2-2; 10 bases fit TRBD2. Germline CDR1 and CDR2: MDHEN and SYDVKM. With 4 bases clipped from V and 4 bases from J, the junction kept 15 bases outside the gene matches. The CDR3 sequence is 19 residues long. The CDR3: CASSWLGLAGAVGTGELFF. The CDR3 region has the DNA TGTGCCAGCAGTTGGTTAGGGCTAGCGGGGGCTGTCGGCACCGGGGAGCTGTTTTTT.

This sequence joins TRBV9 and TRBJ2-1; TRBD2 matches at 9 bases. Losses at the gene ends were 4 bases for V and 4 bases for J; bases not matched to a gene: 3. Per the germline V gene, CDR1 is SGDLS and CDR2 is YYNGEE. This CDR3 comprises 14 residues. The CDR3 protein is CASSLLAGYNEQFF. In DNA, the CDR3 is TGTGCCAGCAGCCTTCTAGCGGGGTACAATGAGCAGTTCTTC.

The rearrangement joins TRBV11-2 to TRBJ2-3; D uncertain. The CDR3 is 11 amino acids. CDR1 and CDR2 (germline): SGHAT, FQNNGV. V was trimmed by 5 bases and J by 6 bases, leaving 6 bases between them. This chain's CDR3 is CASSQSDTQYF. CDR3 coding DNA: TGTGCCAGCAGCCAGTCGGATACGCAGTATTTT. Combining the CDR3 with reference TRBV11-2 and TRBJ2-3 gives the whole variable domain EAGVAQSPRYKIIEKRQSVAFWCNPISGHATLYWYQQILGQGPKLLIQFQNNGVVDDSQLPKDRFSAERLKGVDSTLKIQPAKLEDSAVYLCASSQSDTQYFGPGTRLTVL.

The rearrangement links TRBV7-9 to TRBJ2-7, with TRBD2 identical over 11 bases. The CDR3 extends over 16 amino acids. V shed 2 bases and J 2 bases; nucleotides not matched to a gene: 5. Germline V lookup: CDR1 SEHNR, CDR2 FQNEAQ (reference sequence). The CDR3 reads CASSLSLAGGAYEQYF. CDR3 in DNA: TGTGCCAGCAGCTTAAGTTTAGCGGGAGGGGCCTACGAGCAGTACTTC.

V gene TRBV5-6 combines with J gene TRBJ1-2; D is possibly TRBD1 (6 bases). The CDR3 extends over 18 amino acids. The ends were cut back, 4 bases at V and 5 bases at J, with 27 bases in the middle. Per the germline V gene, CDR1 is SGHDT and CDR2 is YYEEEE. The CDR3 is CASSPTISRQGIRYGYTF. The CDR3 DNA reads as TGTGCCAGCAGCCCCACGATTAGTCGCCAGGGGATACGGTATGGCTACACCTTC.

V gene TRBV9 combines with J gene TRBJ2-2; possible D gene TRBD1, 6 bases. CDR1 and CDR2 from the germline V gene are SGDLS and YYNGEE. With 1 base removed from V and 9 bases from J, the gap between germline ends came to 10 bases. This CDR3 is built from 13 residues. CDR3 DNA: TGTGCCAGCAGCGTACAACAGGGTCGGGAGCTGTTTTTT. Translation: CASSVQQGRELFF.

V usage is TRBV10-2 and J usage is TRBJ2-1, with D perhaps matching TRBD1 (6 bases). Germline V lookup: CDR1 WSHSY, CDR2 SAAADI. V shed 6 bases and J shed 9 bases, with 15 bases lying between them. The CDR3 contains 13 residues. CDR3 bases: TGCGCCAGCAGGACCTCACAGGGAAGTGAGCAGTTCTTC. Translating it yields CASRTSQGSEQFF.

The V and J genes are TRBV5-1 and TRBJ2-7; 9 bases fit TRBD2. Germline CDR1 reads SGHRS; CDR2 reads YFSETQ. With V trimmed by 0 bases and J by 3 bases, 10 bases remained unmatched. The CDR3 is 17 residues long. Here the CDR3 DNA reads TGCGCCAGCAGCTTGGCCCCGGCGGGAGGGCCTCTCTACGAGCAGTACTTC. Translated: CASSLAPAGGPLYEQYF.

This chain links TRBV28 with TRBJ2-3; D uncertain. This CDR3 spans 14 amino acids. Germline values: CDR1 MDHEN, CDR2 SYDVKM. V was clipped by 3 bases and J by 2 bases, with 9 bases between them. The CDR3 spells CASSFVLITDTQYF. The CDR3 DNA is TGTGCCAGCAGTTTTGTACTCATCACAGATACGCAGTATTTT.

The rearrangement uses TRBV5-1 and TRBJ1-2; perhaps TRBD1 as D (6 bases). This CDR3 is 15 amino acids long. CDR1 is SGHRS, CDR2 YFSETQ, per germline. The ends were cut back, 4 bases at V and 6 bases at J, with 19 bases in the middle. The CDR3 coding sequence is TGCGCCAGCAGCCGTATCCCCAAGGGGGTTGATGGCTACACCTTC. This sequence encodes CASSRIPKGVDGYTF.

The rearrangement links TRBV19 to TRBJ1-1; D remains unclear. Trimming shortened V by 6 bases and J by 5 bases, and 13 bases separated the two germline ends. Germline V gives CDR1 LNHDA, CDR2 SQIVND (reference sequence). This CDR3 region has 13 residues. CDR3 in amino acids: CASSLNYGTEAFF. Here the CDR3 DNA reads TGTGCCAGTAGCCTCAACTACGGGACTGAAGCTTTCTTT.

CDR3 in amino acids: CASSLGLPGQGVDNEQFF. CDR3 nucleotides: TGTGCCAGCAGCTTAGGCCTCCCGGGACAGGGCGTGGACAATGAGCAGTTCTTC. This sequence joins TRBV11-2 and TRBJ2-1; 9 bases align to TRBD1. J gave up 5 bases and V 1 base, and 12 bases lay outside the gene matches. CDR1 and CDR2 (germline): SGHAT, FQNNGV. This CDR3 has 18 residues.

The chain employs TRBV5-1 and TRBJ2-7, with 9 bases lining up with TRBD2. The V gene's germline CDR1 is SGHRS and CDR2 YFSETQ. The CDR3 is made up of 16 amino acids. Losses at the gene ends were 3 bases for V and 0 bases for J; bases not matched to a gene: 7. Written as DNA, the CDR3 is TGCGCCAGCAGCTCGATAGCGGGGGCCTTCTCCTACGAGCAGTACTTC. It translates to CASSSIAGAFSYEQYF.

The rearrangement links TRBV21-1 to TRBJ2-7; TRBD2 reflects the table's D call only, with no check against the DNA. TRBV21-1 is shown as a pseudogene. The CDR3 has 19 amino acids. CDR3 in DNA: TGTGCCAGCAGCAAAGCCCATCTAGCGGGGGGAACCGTTCGGGACGAGCAGTACTTC. Protein: CASSKAHLAGGTVRDEQYF.

The chain uses TRBV7-9 and TRBJ2-7; the D gene is possibly TRBD2 (5 bases). The CDR3 has 14 residues. V lost 3 bases and J lost 8, with 17 bases in between. Germline assignment: CDR1 SEHNR and CDR2 FQNEAQ (reference sequence). This CDR3 is CASSFRLDGLKQYF. The CDR3 DNA reads TGTGCCAGCAGCTTCCGACTTGACGGACTCAAGCAGTACTTC.

This chain links TRBV6-1 with TRBJ2-2; a weak D match, TRBD1 (6 bases). V dropped 3 bases and J dropped 3 bases, with 14 bases sitting between them. The germline V gene encodes CDR1 MNHNS and CDR2 SASEGT. The CDR3 totals 16 residues. The CDR3 here is CASSDNWGPYTGELFF. Here the CDR3 DNA reads TGTGCCAGCAGTGATAACTGGGGGCCGTACACCGGGGAGCTGTTTTTT.

This chain uses TRBV4-2 with TRBJ2-7, with D maybe TRBD2 (6 bases). The V gene lost 0 bases and the J gene lost 4 bases, with 16 bases spanning the gap. CDR1 is LGHNA and CDR2 is YNFKEQ in the germline V gene. The CDR3 extends over 16 amino acids. Here the CDR3 reads CASSQDTASALYEQYF. CDR3 coding DNA: TGTGCCAGCAGCCAAGATACGGCTAGCGCTCTGTACGAGCAGTACTTC.

The V and J genes are TRBV2 and TRBJ2-7; 8 bases are a match to TRBD2. Losses at the gene ends were 6 bases for V and 3 bases for J; bases not matched to a gene: 7. Per the germline V gene, CDR1 is SNHLY and CDR2 is FYNNEI. The CDR3 has 14 amino acids. The CDR3: CASSGGGSGYEQYF. CDR3 nucleotide sequence: TGTGCCAGCAGCGGGGGGGGTAGCGGCTACGAGCAGTACTTC.

The J gene is TRBJ2-3, the V gene TRBV7-3; D is possibly TRBD2 (5 bases). Trimming removed 1 base from V and 2 bases from J, with 10 bases in between. Germline V lookup: CDR1 SGHTA, CDR2 FQGTGA. The CDR3 extends over 15 amino acids. DNA for the CDR3: TGTGCCAGCAGCTTAAGGGGAGCTGTCACAGATACGCAGTATTTT. Amino acid sequence: CASSLRGAVTDTQYF.

The rearrangement uses TRBV10-2 and TRBJ2-3; 9 positions agree with TRBD2. The CDR3 has 16 amino acids. V gave up 5 bases and J gave up 3 bases; unmatched junction bases: 9. The germline CDR1 and CDR2 sequences are WSHSY and SAAADI. CDR3 nucleotide sequence: TGCGCCAGCAGTTCTGGGGCGGGAGGGCTAACAGATACGCAGTATTTT. Translation: CASSSGAGGLTDTQYF.

The chain combines TRBV14 with TRBJ1-2, with TRBD1 identical over 7 bases. Trimming cost V 2 bases and J 4 bases; bases outside gene matches: 4. This CDR3 contains 14 residues. The V gene's germline CDR1 is SGHDN and CDR2 FVKESK. CDR3 protein: CASSQWAGGYGYTF. The CDR3 coding sequence is TGTGCCAGCAGCCAATGGGCAGGGGGCTATGGCTACACCTTC.

The rearrangement uses TRBV7-9 and TRBJ1-4; 7 bases align to TRBD1. CDR1 SEHNR and CDR2 FQNEAQ come from the germline V gene (reference sequence). This CDR3 is 14 amino acids long. The ends lost 4 bases at V and 11 bases at J; junction bases unmatched: 10. The CDR3 here is CASSWTGAERKLFF. CDR3 DNA sequence: TGTGCCAGCAGCTGGACAGGCGCAGAGAGGAAACTGTTTTTT.

The gene calls are TRBV15 and TRBJ1-1; D call uncertain. Germline CDR1 reads LNHNV; CDR2 reads YYDKDF (reference sequence). V was cut by 1 base and J by 4 bases, with 10 bases left in between. There are 14 residues in the CDR3. The CDR3 is CATSRGDRGTEAFF. The CDR3, as DNA: TGTGCCACCAGCAGAGGAGATCGGGGCACTGAAGCTTTCTTT.

CDR3 amino acids: CASSTGRGIGNEQFF. The CDR3 DNA reads as TGTGCCAGCAGCACCGGCAGGGGGATTGGCAATGAGCAGTTCTTC. This rearrangement joins TRBV5-6 to TRBJ2-1; 7 nucleotides agree with TRBD1. Germline V lookup: CDR1 SGHDT, CDR2 YYEEEE. CDR3 size: 15 residues. The V segment lost 4 bases and the J segment 6 bases; nucleotides outside the gene matches: 10.

This rearrangement joins TRBV6-4 to TRBJ1-2; 8 nucleotides agree with TRBD1. The J segment lost 7 bases and the V segment lost 4 bases, leaving 8 bases of the junction unmatched. The CDR3 loop spans 14 amino acids. CDR1 and CDR2 from the germline V gene are MRHNA and SNTAGT. The CDR3 loop is CASSAEQGVRGYTF. In DNA form, the CDR3 reads TGTGCCAGCAGTGCCGAACAGGGGGTCCGTGGCTACACCTTC.

The chain carries TRBV7-9 and TRBJ1-1, with D unresolved. Germline V gene sequence: CDR1 SEHNR, CDR2 FQNEAQ (reference sequence). The CDR3 is made up of 13 amino acids. V shed 5 bases and J shed 1 base, with 8 bases lying between them. CDR3 coding DNA: TGTGCCAGCAGCCTTCAACAGAACACTGAAGCTTTCTTT. Translating gives CASSLQQNTEAFF.

The V call is TRBV29-1, the J call TRBJ2-5; tentatively, D is TRBD2 (6 bases). Looked up from germline, CDR1 is SQVTM and CDR2 is ANQGSEA. There are 11 residues in the CDR3. The V end was cut by 5 bases, the J end by 5 bases, with 9 bases between. The CDR3 sequence: CSVHGGETQYF. CDR3 bases: TGCAGCGTTCACGGGGGTGAGACCCAGTACTTC.

The chain couples TRBV2 to TRBJ2-5, with D perhaps TRBD1 (6 bases). The CDR3 is made up of 15 amino acids. Trimming took off 8 bases at V and 3 bases at J, with 19 bases between the two ends. From germline, CDR1 is SNHLY and CDR2 FYNNEI. The CDR3 nucleotides read TGTGCCAGCCAAAAGAATGGGACACCGAAAGAGACCCAGTACTTC. It translates to CASQKNGTPKETQYF.